This TCR beta chain was documented in a study of T-cell reconstitution after alpha-beta-depleted transplantation in children. This CDR3 comprises 14 residues. Per germline, CDR1 MNHEY and CDR2 SVGAGI. Trimming cost V 6 bases and J 4 bases; bases outside gene matches: 5. The TCRbeta library incorporated unique molecular identifiers. TCRdb reprocessed the PCR reads via MiXCR and lists one record per CDR3 protein. This table has around 600,000 distinct CDR3 sequences, approximately 17% appearing once. There are a few counts of this clonotype. The chain is built from TRBV6-5 and TRBJ1-1, with TRBD1 matching 10 bases. The clonotype originates from a human donor who donated a stem cell graft to a child with acute myeloid leukemia. The sequencing used PBMCs from the stem cell graft donor, collected from the stem cell graft. The CDR3 here is CASRATGGGTEAFF. The CDR3 nucleotides are TGTGCCAGCAGGGCGACAGGGGGCGGCACTGAAGCTTTCTTT.